The clone carrying this T cell receptor (beta chain) was detected only once. The sample originates from a study of control samples from healthy donors and cancer patients. This table comes from immunoSEQ multiplex PCR, and its TCRdb copy is limited to in-frame clones, with some not included. Of tens of thousands of clones listed, about four fifths are singletons. Trimming stripped 6 bases from V and 12 bases from J, with 11 bases between. This CDR3 region has 11 residues. Per germline, CDR1 MRHNA and CDR2 SNTAGT. The receptor comes from a man between 65 and 85 years old in good health. The chain uses TRBV6-4 and TRBJ1-4; tentative D call: TRBD1 (5 bases). Material for sequencing was blood. The DNA of the CDR3 is TGTGCCAGCAGCCCGGTGGGGGAACTGTTTTTT. It specifies CASSPVGELFF.